The clone carrying this TCR beta chain has more than one count but fewer than ten. Antigen: not known. One junction end does not reproduce the germline sequence, and a read error may be involved. This sample was included in a study of beta chain features in type 1 diabetes. Based on CD45RO/CCR7/CD25/CD127/CD95/CD27, CD4+ regulatory, stem cell-like memory, naive and central memory cells were sorted. Study observations and caveats: Shorter TCRB CDR3s, moderately but significantly so, marked every one of the four CD4+ subsets in Type 1 diabetes patients.

Reverse transcribing all isolated RNA meant expressed TCRB transcripts were sequenced. Using immunoSEQ multiplex PCR, the repertoire was profiled, and TCRdb retains in-frame clones only, with some absent. Among approximately 170,000 clones listed, less than 10% were seen once. Germline V gene lookup returns CDR1 LNHDA and CDR2 SQIVND (reference sequence). The CDR3 loop spans 16 amino acids. The receptor was derived from a man in his late teens or twenties with type 1 diabetes. The chain combines TRBV19 with TRBJ1-1; 9 bases agree with TRBD1. Sequencing input: central memory CD4+ T cells from blood. The DNA of the CDR3 is TGTGCCAGTAGTCCTCACCTTGGACAGGGGAACGCTGAAGCTTTCTTT. Translation gives CASSPHLGQGNAEAFF.